These 27 T cell receptor beta chains originate from one sample sequenced in a study of blood T cell repertoires in COVID-19. The assay was immunoSEQ multiplex PCR, and TCRdb's table has in-frame clones only and misses some. The sample lists some 58,000 clones, approximately 75% occurring once. Source material: peripheral blood. These receptors were obtained from a man between 60 and 75 years old with COVID-19, enrolled during active disease.

The J gene is TRBJ2-5, the V gene TRBV2, with 9 bases lining up with TRBD2. The V gene end was trimmed by 8 bases and the J gene end by 0 bases; junction bases not matched to a gene: 7. Germline V gene sequence: CDR1 SNHLY, CDR2 FYNNEI. The CDR3 is made up of 15 amino acids. The CDR3, as DNA: TGTGCCAGCCCCTCTAGCGGGGAGTACCAAGAGACCCAGTACTTC. It translates to CASPSSGEYQETQYF.

The chain links TRBV6-1 to TRBJ1-2, with D perhaps matching TRBD1 (5 bases). V lost 3 bases and J 5 bases, leaving 16 bases between the germline ends. The CDR3 has 15 amino acids. In germline, CDR1 is MNHNS, CDR2 SASEGT. CDR3 loop: CASSDRATNLYGYTF. The CDR3 DNA reads TGTGCCAGCAGTGACAGGGCGACGAACCTTTATGGCTACACCTTC.

The chain recombines TRBV5-8 with TRBJ1-2; D gene ambiguous. The V end was cut by 2 bases, the J end by 4 bases, with 9 bases between. The CDR3 is made up of 13 amino acids. The V gene's germline CDR1 is SGHTS and CDR2 YDEGEE. The DNA of the CDR3 is TGTGCCAGCAGCTTTTTAGAGGGCTATGGCTACACCTTC. It translates to CASSFLEGYGYTF.

The chain employs TRBV7-6 and TRBJ1-6; a possible D gene is TRBD1 (6 bases). The length of the CDR3 is 13 residues. V dropped 1 base and J dropped 13 bases, with 11 bases sitting between them. The V gene's germline CDR1 is SGHVS and CDR2 FNYEAQ. The CDR3 DNA sequence: TGTGCCAGCAGCTTAGACAGGGTAGGGCCCCTCCACTTT. It yields the protein CASSLDRVGPLHF.

V and J are TRBV27 and TRBJ1-4; possible D gene TRBD1, 5 bases. Germline assignment: CDR1 MNHEY and CDR2 SMNVEV (reference sequence). The CDR3 is 12 amino acids. Trimming pared 8 bases from V and 7 bases from J, leaving 11 bases between. The CDR3 coding sequence is TGTGCCAGCCACGGGGGAGCTGAAAAACTGTTTTTT. Its translation is CASHGGAEKLFF.

The chain joins TRBV19 to TRBJ1-1, with 11 bases identical to TRBD1. Germline trimming cut 5 bases from V and 5 bases from J; bases unmatched to any gene: 7. CDR1 LNHDA and CDR2 SQIVND come from the germline V gene (reference sequence). CDR3 size: 15 residues. The CDR3 here is CASSPDRGRGTEAFF. The DNA of the CDR3 is TGTGCCAGTAGTCCGGACAGGGGGCGCGGGACTGAAGCTTTCTTT.

This rearrangement joins TRBV3-1 (or the pseudogene TRBV3-2) to TRBJ1-5; D is ambiguous. CDR3 length equals 15 residues. With 1 base removed from V and 3 bases from J, the gap between germline ends came to 10 bases. CDR1 is LGHDT and CDR2 is YNNKEL in the germline V gene (reference sequence). CDR3 region: CASSQGSGDNQPQHF. CDR3 coding DNA: TGTGCCAGCAGCCAAGGGAGCGGAGACAATCAGCCCCAGCATTTT.

The chain uses TRBV27 and TRBJ1-6; D not resolved. Looked up from germline, CDR1 is MNHEY and CDR2 is SMNVEV (reference sequence). Deletions cut 4 bases from V and 0 bases from J, with 13 bases between. The CDR3 consists of 17 residues. CDR3 residues: CASSSTNFPSYNSPLHF. The CDR3 DNA reads TGTGCCAGCAGTTCCACGAACTTTCCCTCCTATAATTCACCCCTCCACTTT.

The rearrangement joins TRBV24-1 to TRBJ1-5; 9 bases map to TRBD1. The CDR3 is 16 residues long. Per germline, CDR1 KGHDR and CDR2 SFDVKD. With 5 bases clipped from V and 3 bases from J, the junction kept 7 bases outside the gene matches. The CDR3 loop is CATSGSDRGDNQPQHF. CDR3 DNA: TGTGCCACCAGTGGATCGGACAGGGGCGACAATCAGCCCCAGCATTTT.

V and J are TRBV6-2 or TRBV6-3 and TRBJ2-3, with 7 bases aligning to TRBD2. V was clipped by 5 bases and J by 0 bases; unmatched bases: 8. The CDR3 is 16 amino acids. Germline V gene lookup returns CDR1 MNHEY and CDR2 SVGEGT. In DNA form, the CDR3 reads TGTGCCAGCAGTGCAAGCGGGACCTCTAGCACAGATACGCAGTATTTT. It yields the protein CASSASGTSSTDTQYF.

The chain combines TRBV13 with TRBJ2-1; 7 positions agree with TRBD1. Losses at the gene ends were 5 bases for V and 7 bases for J; bases not matched to a gene: 8. The CDR3 runs 14 residues. CDR1 PRHDT and CDR2 FYEKMQ come from the germline V gene (reference sequence). The CDR3 nucleotides are TGTGCCAGCAGCCCCCCGGGGACAGCGAATGAGCAGTTCTTC. The encoded protein is CASSPPGTANEQFF.

The chain has TRBV11-1 and TRBJ1-2; D not certain. The CDR3 totals 14 residues. V was cut by 5 bases and J by 7 bases, with 17 bases left in between. From germline, CDR1 is SGHAT and CDR2 FQDESV (reference sequence). CDR3 residues: CASSPDTEGVGYTF. Here the CDR3 DNA reads TGTGCCAGCAGCCCAGACACCGAGGGAGTTGGCTACACCTTC.

The chain uses TRBV13 and TRBJ1-1; D remains unclear. Germline V gene sequence: CDR1 PRHDT, CDR2 FYEKMQ (reference sequence). The V gene lost 10 bases and the J gene lost 3 bases, with 12 bases spanning the gap. This CDR3 contains 12 residues. This CDR3 reads CATYRRDTEAFF. The CDR3 DNA follows: TGTGCCACCTACCGGAGGGACACTGAAGCTTTCTTT.

The V gene is TRBV7-8, the J gene TRBJ1-5, with 9 bases identical to TRBD1. The germline CDR1 and CDR2 sequences are SGHVS and FQNEAQ. Unmatched junction bases numbered 8, after V lost 4 bases and J lost 4 bases. This CDR3 comprises 16 residues. DNA for the CDR3: TGTGCCAGCAGCTCGGGACAGGGTAGAGAGAATCAGCCCCAGCATTTT. It translates to CASSSGQGRENQPQHF.

The chain has TRBV4-3 and TRBJ2-7, with TRBD2 matching 12 bases. The CDR3 consists of 17 residues. Germline CDR1 is LGHNA and CDR2 is YSLEER. V gave up 5 bases and J gave up 2 bases; unmatched junction bases: 10. The CDR3 bases are TGCGCCAGCAGCACCCTAGCGGGAGGGGCGGGGGCCTACGAGCAGTACTTC. Its protein product is CASSTLAGGAGAYEQYF.

The chain carries TRBV18 and TRBJ1-1, with a weak D call TRBD1 (5 bases). V was clipped by 6 bases and J by 1 base, with 9 bases between them. The CDR3 covers 13 residues. CDR1 is KGHSH, CDR2 LQKENI, per germline. This CDR3 is CASSEGQNTEAFF. In DNA, the CDR3 is TGTGCCAGCTCCGAAGGACAGAACACTGAAGCTTTCTTT.

This sequence joins TRBV5-6 and TRBJ2-7; 9 positions agree with TRBD2. Germline CDR1 is SGHDT and CDR2 is YYEEEE. This CDR3 spans 14 amino acids. V was pared by 1 base and J by 4 bases, with 3 bases of the junction left unmatched. In DNA form, the CDR3 reads TGTGCCAGCAGCTTGCCGACTAGCGGTTACGAGCAGTACTTC. Translated, it gives CASSLPTSGYEQYF.

The chain carries TRBV15 and TRBJ2-5; 8 nucleotides line up with TRBD2. The V gene's germline CDR1 is LNHNV and CDR2 YYDKDF (reference sequence). V gave up 11 bases and J gave up 5 bases; unmatched junction bases: 13. The CDR3 totals 14 residues. The CDR3 coding sequence is TGTGCCCCTCGGGTAGCGGGACCTCGGGAGACCCAGTACTTC. It is translated as CAPRVAGPRETQYF.

The rearrangement joins TRBV5-5 to TRBJ1-6; 7 bases fit TRBD1. V lost 4 bases and J lost 7; bases outside the gene matches: 8. CDR3 length equals 15 residues. Germline CDR1 reads SGHKS; CDR2 reads YYEKEE (reference sequence). In DNA form, the CDR3 reads TGTGCCAGCAGCGCGACGACAGGGAACAATTCACCCCTCCACTTT. Amino acid sequence: CASSATTGNNSPLHF.

This rearrangement joins TRBV6-5 to TRBJ2-5; D call uncertain. The ends were cut back, 7 bases at V and 3 bases at J, with 6 bases in the middle. Germline V CDR1 and CDR2: MNHEY, SVGAGI. The CDR3 loop spans 11 amino acids. CDR3 bases: TGTGCCAGCAAACAAAAAGAGACCCAGTACTTC. It codes for CASKQKETQYF.

The count of this clone is one. V is TRBV3-1 (or the pseudogene TRBV3-2) and J is TRBJ2-5; TRBD2 matches 10 bases. CDR1 and CDR2 (germline): LGHDT, YNNKEL (reference sequence). The CDR3 has 16 amino acids. The V and J ends lost 2 bases and 5 bases, in that order; junction bases with no gene match: 8. CDR3 DNA sequence: TGTGCCAGCAGCCAACTAAGCGGGGGGGATCGGGAGACCCAGTACTTC. It specifies CASSQLSGGDRETQYF.

This clone appeared a single time. This chain uses TRBV15 with TRBJ1-1, with 8 bases aligning to TRBD1. The CDR3 covers 14 residues. After removal of 3 bases from V and 5 bases from J, the junction contained 5 bases not matched to a gene. Germline assignment: CDR1 LNHNV and CDR2 YYDKDF (reference sequence). The CDR3, as DNA: TGTGCCACCAGCAGCCAGGACAGGGAGACTGAAGCTTTCTTT. Amino acid sequence: CATSSQDRETEAFF.

This chain links TRBV5-1 with TRBJ1-2; 7 bases align to TRBD1. Germline loops: CDR1 SGHRS, CDR2 YFSETQ. CDR3 length: 14 amino acids. J was trimmed by 3 bases and V by 4 bases; bases with no gene match: 6. Here the CDR3 reads CASSAGTADYGYTF. In DNA, the CDR3 is TGCGCCAGCAGCGCTGGGACAGCGGACTATGGCTACACCTTC.

This clone appeared a few times. The DNA for the CDR3 is TGTGCCAGTAGTATACAGGGGGCTGGGACCCAGTACTTC. Translated, it gives CASSIQGAGTQYF. The chain couples TRBV19 to TRBJ2-5, with 8 bases fitting TRBD1. The CDR3 totals 13 residues. In germline, CDR1 is LNHDA, CDR2 SQIVND (reference sequence). J was trimmed by 7 bases and V by 2 bases; bases with no gene match: 3.

This clone has a single count. The chain couples TRBV24-1 to TRBJ2-2, with unresolved D. CDR1 KGHDR and CDR2 SFDVKD come from the germline V gene. The CDR3 contains 12 residues. V dropped 4 bases and J dropped 5 bases, with 4 bases sitting between them. The CDR3 DNA is TGTGCCACCAGTGAGACAACCGGGGAGCTGTTTTTT. This gives the protein CATSETTGELFF.

This clone turned up a few times. This rearrangement joins TRBV11-3 to TRBJ2-1; D unclear. The CDR3 is made up of 12 amino acids. Per the germline V gene, CDR1 is SGHNT and CDR2 is YENEEA. The V end lost 1 base, the J end lost 8 bases, and 6 bases lay between the germline ends. DNA of the CDR3: TGTGCCAGCAGCTTAGCACTCTATGAGCAGTTCTTC. It specifies CASSLALYEQFF.

The J gene is TRBJ2-3, the V gene TRBV24-1; 9 bases line up with TRBD2. This CDR3 spans 13 amino acids. Germline V lookup: CDR1 KGHDR, CDR2 SFDVKD. V trimming: 9 bases; J trimming: 6 bases; junction bases outside the gene matches: 6. CDR3 region: CATSREGRDTQYF. The CDR3 DNA is TGTGCCACCTCGCGGGAGGGCCGTGATACGCAGTATTTT.